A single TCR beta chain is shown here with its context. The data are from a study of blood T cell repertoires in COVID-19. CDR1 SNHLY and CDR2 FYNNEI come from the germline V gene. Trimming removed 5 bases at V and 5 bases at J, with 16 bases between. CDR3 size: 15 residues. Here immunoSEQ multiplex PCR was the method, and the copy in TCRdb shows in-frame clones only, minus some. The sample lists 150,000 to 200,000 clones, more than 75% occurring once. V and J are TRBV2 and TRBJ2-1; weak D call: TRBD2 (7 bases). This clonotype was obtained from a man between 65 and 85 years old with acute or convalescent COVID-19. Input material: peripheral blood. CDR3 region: CASSRGRGENNEQFF. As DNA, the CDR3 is TGTGCCAGCAGTAGGGGGAGGGGAGAGAACAATGAGCAGTTCTTC. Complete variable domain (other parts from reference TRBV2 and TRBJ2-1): EPEVTQTPSHQVTQMGQEVILRCVPISNHLYFYWYRQILGQKVEFLVSFYNNEISEKSEIFDDQFSVERPDGSNFTLKIRSTKLEDSAMYFCASSRGRGENNEQFFGPGTRLTVL.